These 20 T cell receptor beta chains came from one sample sequenced in a study of molecular identifiers for immune sequencing clone quantification. Using its own MiXCR run on the PCR reads, TCRdb lists one record per CDR3 protein. The sample lists 90,000 or so distinct CDR3 sequences; more than 20% were seen once. Sequenced sample: naive CD8+ T cells from blood, with Jurkat cell RNA spiked in. Subset noted: FACS-sorted CD8+CD4-CCR7+CD45RA+ naive T cells. The receptor set was obtained from a human donor in good health. Some libraries in this study had Jurkat cell RNA spiked in.

V gene TRBV4-1 combines with J gene TRBJ1-2, with a possible D match to TRBD1 (5 bases). The germline gives CDR1 MGHRA, CDR2 YSYEKL. CDR3 length: 13 amino acids. Trimming cost V 4 bases and J 5 bases, with 11 bases left between them. CDR3 amino acids: CASSPMEGYGYTF. CDR3 in DNA: TGCGCCAGCAGCCCGATGGAGGGGTATGGCTACACCTTC.

This clonotype was recorded a few times. The chain carries TRBV19 and TRBJ2-1, with 11 bases matching TRBD2. Unmatched junction bases numbered 9, after V lost 8 bases and J lost 9 bases. CDR1 and CDR2 from the germline V gene are LNHDA and SQIVND (reference sequence). The CDR3 consists of 14 residues. The CDR3 DNA reads TGTGCCAGTGATAATAGCGGGGGGGCCTTTGAGCAGTTCTTC. It is translated as CASDNSGGAFEQFF.

This clonotype was seen many times. The CDR3 loop reads CASSQVKTGSYEQYF. CDR3 nucleotide sequence: TGCGCCAGCAGCCAAGTGAAGACAGGGTCCTACGAGCAGTACTTC. This chain joins TRBV4-1 and TRBJ2-7; TRBD1 matches at 7 bases. V was clipped by 1 base and J by 1 base; unmatched bases: 4. Germline CDR1 reads MGHRA; CDR2 reads YSYEKL. The CDR3 is 15 amino acids.

The rearrangement uses TRBV7-2 and TRBJ1-1, with 8 bases lining up with TRBD1. The length of the CDR3 is 13 residues. V was pared by 5 bases and J by 4 bases, with 3 bases of the junction left unmatched. The germline CDR1 and CDR2 sequences are SGHTA and FQGNSA. DNA for the CDR3: TGTGCCAGCAGCGGGACAGGTTGCACTGAAGCTTTCTTT. Translating gives CASSGTGCTEAFF.

Concerning this clonotype itself: One end of the junction is discordant with germline, which a read error may explain. The chain carries TRBV6-5 and TRBJ2-4; 7 positions agree with TRBD1. CDR3 size: 14 residues. Per germline, CDR1 MNHEY and CDR2 SVGAGI. The CDR3 loop is CARTPGTAQNIQYF. CDR3 bases: TGTGCCCGCACCCCCGGGACAGCCCAAAACATTCAGTACTTC.

Concerning this clonotype: Just one base apart from a much larger clone, this may be a read error. V usage is TRBV12-5 and J usage is TRBJ1-1; 7 bases match TRBD1. The CDR3 is 15 residues long. Looked up from germline, CDR1 is LGHNT and CDR2 is FRNRAP. Trimming took 4 bases from V and 3 from J; bases not matched to a gene: 8. The CDR3 coding sequence is TGTGCTAGTGGTTCTTGGATAGGGGGCCACACTGAAGCTTTCTTT. It yields the protein CASGSWIGGHTEAFF.

Remarks on this clonotype: At one boundary the junction diverges from the germline segment, which might be a read error. This chain links TRBV12-5 with TRBJ2-2; the D gene could be TRBD1 or TRBD2 (5 bases each). CDR1 and CDR2 (germline): LGHNT, FRNRAP. CDR3 length: 12 residues. This CDR3 is CAGAPWLGALFF. The CDR3 coding sequence is TGTGCTGGCGCCCCGTGGCTCGGGGCGCTGTTTTTT.

In regard to this clonotype: This may arise from a read error, as a much more abundant clone is one base away. V usage is TRBV6-2 or TRBV6-3 and J usage is TRBJ2-3, with D maybe TRBD2 (6 bases). The germline V gene has CDR1 MNHEY and CDR2 SVGEGT. The ends were cut back, 8 bases at V and 9 bases at J, with 18 bases in the middle. The CDR3 has 13 residues. The CDR3 DNA sequence: TGTGCCAGCGGAGCACCTACTAGCCCCACGCAGTATTTT. It specifies CASGAPTSPTQYF.

The rearrangement uses TRBV4-1 and TRBJ2-7; possibly TRBD1 for D (5 bases). CDR3 size: 14 residues. CDR1 MGHRA and CDR2 YSYEKL come from the germline V gene. V lost 1 base to trimming and J lost 3 bases, with 10 bases between them. In DNA, the CDR3 is TGCGCCAGCAGCCAAGGTACAGGTTGCTACGAGCAGTACTTC. Residues: CASSQGTGCYEQYF.

In its sample, this clonotype was seen a few times. Since a much larger clone is just one base distant, this may be a read error. V usage is TRBV7-2 and J usage is TRBJ2-3; D call uncertain. The CDR3 totals 15 residues. Germline CDR1 SGHTA, CDR2 FQGNSA. The DNA for the CDR3 is TGTGCCAGCAGCTTAGGGGCTGGTAGCACAGCTACGCAGTATTTT. It encodes CASSLGAGSTATQYF.

V gene TRBV7-9 combines with J gene TRBJ1-2; D not resolved. The CDR3 totals 17 residues. CDR1 and CDR2 from the germline V gene are SEHNR and FQNEAQ (reference sequence). Deletions cut 1 base from V and 4 bases from J, with 19 bases between. CDR3 in amino acids: CASSLVDEGKAGYGYTF. In nucleotides, the CDR3 is TGTGCCAGCAGCTTAGTTGACGAGGGAAAGGCGGGCTATGGCTACACCTTC.

In its sample, this clonotype was seen many times. This rearrangement joins TRBV7-6 to TRBJ2-7, with 11 nucleotides matching TRBD2. V dropped 2 bases and J dropped 2; count of bases not matched to a gene: 2. CDR1 and CDR2 (germline): SGHVS, FNYEAQ. The CDR3 sequence is 15 residues long. CDR3 coding DNA: TGTGCCAGCAGCTTATTAGCGGGAGGGGCCTACGAGCAGTACTTC. It translates to CASSLLAGGAYEQYF.

The sample holds a few counts of this clonotype. This may stem from a read error, because a much larger clone lies one nucleotide away. V is TRBV28 and J is TRBJ2-3, with TRBD2 identical over 9 bases. CDR1 and CDR2 (germline): MDHEN, SYDVKM. The length of the CDR3 is 16 residues. DNA of the CDR3: TGTGTCAGCAGTTTCGAGCGGGAGGAACGCCCAGATACGCAGTATTTT. Translated, it gives CVSSFEREERPDTQYF.

This clonotype was observed many times. V is TRBV6-5 and J is TRBJ1-5; D is unclear. Germline-derived CDR1 and CDR2 are MNHEY and SVGAGI. The CDR3 loop spans 14 amino acids. Trimming stripped 2 bases from V and 10 bases from J, with 15 bases between. CDR3 amino acids: CASSYTAALQPQHF. In DNA form, the CDR3 reads TGTGCCAGCAGTTACACGGCAGCCCTTCAACCCCAGCATTTT.

This clonotype was picked up many times. The chain joins TRBV7-2 to TRBJ1-5; D remains ambiguous. Germline-derived CDR1 and CDR2 are SGHTA and FQGNSA. Trimming removed 2 bases at V and 5 bases at J, with 7 bases between. The CDR3 contains 13 residues. The CDR3 nucleotides are TGTGCCAGCAGCTTATTGGGAGATCAGCCCCAGCATTTT. The encoded protein is CASSLLGDQPQHF. The complete variable domain, with remaining parts taken from reference TRBV7-2 and TRBJ1-5, reads GAGVSQSPSNKVTEKGKDVELRCDPISGHTALYWYRQSLGQGLEFLIYFQGNSAPDKSGLPSDRFSAERTGGSVSTLTIQRTQQEDSAVYLCASSLLGDQPQHFGDGTRLSIL.

As for this clonotype: A much larger clone sits a single nucleotide away, making a read error possible. This CDR3 reads CASSSERRTDTQYF. The CDR3 DNA sequence: TGCGCCAGCAGCTCGGAAAGGCGCACAGATACGCAGTATTTT. The chain recombines TRBV5-1 with TRBJ2-3; D gene ambiguous. Germline loops: CDR1 SGHRS, CDR2 YFSETQ. V dropped 3 bases and J dropped 1 base, with 9 bases sitting between them. This CDR3 region has 14 residues.

This clonotype was observed a handful of times. This chain uses TRBV7-9 with TRBJ2-1; the match to TRBD1 covers 10 bases. Germline loops: CDR1 SEHNR, CDR2 FQNEAQ (reference sequence). This CDR3 contains 15 residues. V lost 6 bases to trimming and J lost 5 bases; unmatched junction nucleotides: 7. The CDR3 region is CASSYRQGANNEQFF. CDR3 coding DNA: TGTGCCAGCAGTTACCGACAGGGGGCGAACAATGAGCAGTTCTTC.

This clonotype occurred many times. This chain's CDR3 is CASSYYRGTYEQYF. In DNA, the CDR3 is TGTGCCAGCAGTTACTATAGGGGAACCTACGAGCAGTACTTC. V is TRBV6-5 and J is TRBJ2-7; a weak D match, TRBD1 (5 bases). The CDR3 totals 14 residues. The ends were cut back, 1 base at V and 2 bases at J, with 9 bases in the middle. Per the germline V gene, CDR1 is MNHEY and CDR2 is SVGAGI.

This clonotype was seen a handful of times. The chain joins TRBV7-9 to TRBJ2-3; D not resolved. This CDR3 is built from 14 residues. Trimming took 5 bases from V and 1 from J, leaving 10 bases between them. Germline CDR1 SEHNR, CDR2 FQNEAQ (reference sequence). The chain's CDR3 is CASSPPVGTDTQYF. The CDR3 DNA reads as TGTGCCAGCAGCCCCCCTGTAGGCACAGATACGCAGTATTTT.

This clonotype was seen only a few times. This CDR3 is CASSIPGRAFF. CDR3 DNA sequence: TGTGCCAGCAGCATTCCGGGACGAGCTTTCTTT. The J gene is TRBJ1-1, the V gene TRBV21-1; TRBD1 is the table's D call, not checked against the DNA. TRBV21-1 is a recognized pseudogene. The CDR3 is made up of 11 amino acids.